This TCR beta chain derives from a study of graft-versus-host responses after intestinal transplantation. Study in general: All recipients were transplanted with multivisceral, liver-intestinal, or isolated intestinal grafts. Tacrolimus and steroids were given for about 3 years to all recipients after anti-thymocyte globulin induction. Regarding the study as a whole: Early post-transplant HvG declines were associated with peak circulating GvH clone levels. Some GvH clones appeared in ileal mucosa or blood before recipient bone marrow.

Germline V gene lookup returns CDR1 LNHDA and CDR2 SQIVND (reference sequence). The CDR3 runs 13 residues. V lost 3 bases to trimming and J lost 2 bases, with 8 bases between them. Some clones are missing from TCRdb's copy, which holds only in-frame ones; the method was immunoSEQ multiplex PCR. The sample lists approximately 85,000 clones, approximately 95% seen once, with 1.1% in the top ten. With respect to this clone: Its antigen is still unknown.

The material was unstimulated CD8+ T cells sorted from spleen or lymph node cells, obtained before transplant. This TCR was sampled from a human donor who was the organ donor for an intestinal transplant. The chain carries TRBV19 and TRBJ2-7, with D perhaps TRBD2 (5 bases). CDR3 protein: CASSIPGAYEQYF. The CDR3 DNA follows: TGTGCCAGTAGTATCCCCGGGGCCTACGAGCAGTACTTC.